This TCR beta chain originates from a study of shared clonotypes between healthy human individuals (dated by TCRdb to between 2020 and 2021). Background on the whole study: A couple of women and a few men aged 18 to 49 years were included in the cohort. Leukapheresis yielded between about 0.94 and 8.9 billion PBMCs per donor. To estimate repertoire size and how much clonotypes are shared between individuals, the study performed deep sequencing of blood TCR repertoires from 4 to 6 healthy adults. Different laboratories and diverse techniques were used to prepare libraries and sequence TCR repertoires, to increase sequencing depth and limit assay-specific biases. Per donor, three plates each were used for CD4 naive and CD4 memory, two for CD8 naive, and one for CD8 memory.

Using the deep immunoSEQ assay, TCR CDR3 regions were amplified from genomic DNA by multiplex PCR. Genomic DNA extracted from each cell subset was distributed evenly over all wells of several immunoSEQ 96-well plates, and each plate served as one replicate. For sorted subsets, each replicate PCR was loaded with about 0.2 ug genomic DNA, equivalent to 32,000 or so T cell genomes. The purified libraries were quantified using a Qubit 3.0 fluorometer, sized with a Bioanalyzer 2100, and then quantified again using the KAPA Library Quantification kit. Every immunoSEQ 96-well plate was sequenced on a dedicated single-read 150-cycle Illumina NextSeq 550 flow cell. For the original study's pipeline: The immunoSEQ output contained only junctional sequences without quality scores, so filtering could not match that applied to full-length reads. Sequences were annotated with PyIR, a Python wrapper for IgBLAST v1.9, and V/J genes and CDR3 were assigned using IMGT germline references. Reads were filtered out if the reads had weak V/J assignments (E-value above 1e-6), no CDR3, stop codons, out-of-frame junctions, or ambiguous translated residues. V3J clonotypes were defined as sequences sharing the same inferred V gene, J gene, and CDR3 amino acid sequence. The percentage overlap between two repertoires was calculated by dividing the number of shared unique clonotypes by the size of the smaller repertoire. Three approaches were used to assess repertoire richness: RTK rarefaction, the Chao1 estimator, and Recon v2.1 estimates of unobserved clonotypes. Generation probabilities were computed with OLGA for all TCRbeta clonotypes obtained by the gDNA method from several donors. Here the immuneACCESS table is served through TCRdb, limited to in-frame sequences with V and J called. Missing clones are a known gap in these copies; in checked studies unresolved V genes cover under half, and the rest lacks a known reason. V and J calls and clone size come straight from that table; D and trimming were deduced from the DNA. This sample gives about a million clones in total; 70% to 85% of them show up just once. The top ten hold 0.89% of the sample.

What the authors observed across the whole study: Because the study included a small number of donors, the genetic and exposure-history diversity represented was limited. Based on pairwise subsampling, the degree of clonotype sharing among donors was expected to be affected by sequencing depth. Naive subsets generally had larger estimated clonotype richness than memory subsets. Sharing across a handful of donors was observed for around 5% of naive CD4, under 4% of naive CD8, 2.3% of memory CD4, and around 0.4% of memory CD8 clonotypes. Compared with non-shared clonotypes, clonotypes shared by all four sorted-subset donors had higher generation probabilities. Rarefaction of sorted-subset datasets indicated incomplete sequencing despite the large sequencing depth. Sampling was restricted to blood, and TCR repertoires in tissue are likely to differ from TCR repertoires in blood.

The donors were healthy, HIV-negative adults with no recently reported acute infections or vaccinations. Only Caucasian adults living in Nashville, Tennessee, USA were represented among the donors. CD4+ T cells were enriched by magnetic negative selection, after which naive cells were positively selected on CD45RA and the negative fraction was taken as the memory subset. Blood was collected by leukapheresis, and PBMCs were isolated by Ficoll-Histopaque density gradient centrifugation and then cryopreserved in liquid nitrogen vapor phase. Analytical flow cytometry was used to check the purity and quantity of each magnetically sorted T cell population. From each sorted fraction, genomic DNA was isolated and quantified by UV absorbance on a Nanodrop 2000c. Notes on this clone: Its antigen specificity is not known. No much larger clone is present one base from it, and per-base qualities are unavailable.

The sequenced sample was memory CD4+ T cells from PBMCs. What the cell subset or site label conveys for this sample: CD45RA-negative fraction. The receptor's source is a man aged 18 to 29 in good health. Some clones in this sample may be carry-over from other donors' samples.

The CDR3 reads CASRPLGKGNEQYF. The sequenced DNA is TGTGCCAGCAGACCCCTAGGGAAGGGGAACGAGCAGTACTTC. This chain joins TRBV13 to TRBJ2-7; a tentative D match to TRBD1 spans 5 bases. The cysteine opens and the phenylalanine closes a CDR3 of 14 amino acids. Kept here is only the CDR3 DNA, which spans 42 bases and is read in frame from base 1. Trimming at the junction amounts to 6 bases on V and 5 bases on J, and the germline ends lie 17 bases apart. From a lookup of the germline V gene (reference sequence), CDR1 and CDR2 are PRHDT and FYEKMQ.